This record looks at one T cell receptor beta chain sequence and its context. No antigen is known for it. A sample-barcoded 5' primer and a J-beta primer mix were used in a second PCR of about 6 to 11 cycles. Using its own MiXCR run on the 5' RACE reads, TCRdb lists one record per CDR3 protein. The table lists 1.5 million to 2 million distinct CDR3 sequences, about 30% of them singletons. This sample stems from a study of blood T cells in healthy people across ages. Donors were systemically healthy Caucasian individuals from Russia aged about 6 to 95 years. This CDR3 comprises 14 residues. J lost 4 bases, V lost 4 bases, and 6 bases had no gene match. Germline CDR1 is LGHDT and CDR2 is YNNKEL (reference sequence). Overall study findings and caveats: There was a strong correlation between TCR beta diversity and naive T cell percentage.

The sequenced sample consisted of blood. The rearrangement joins TRBV3-1 to TRBJ1-2, with 7 bases that match TRBD1. The clonotype comes from a woman in her 30s in good health. The CDR3 spells CASSLGQTLYGYTF. The CDR3 nucleotides read TGTGCCAGCAGCCTGGGACAGACTCTCTATGGCTACACCTTC.